This T cell receptor beta chain was captured in a study of blood T cells in healthy people across ages. Trimming removed 7 bases at V and 0 bases at J, with 13 bases between. This CDR3 has 15 residues. Germline loops: CDR1 SNHLY, CDR2 FYNNEI. The use of a sample-barcoded 5' primer and a J-beta primer mix characterized a second PCR of about 6 to 12 cycles. Each cDNA molecule carried a tag from a template-switch adaptor that contained 12 random nucleotides. TCRdb re-analysed the 5' RACE reads in MiXCR, keeping a single row per CDR3 protein. The sample records about 1.4 million distinct CDR3 sequences, 59% being singletons. Donors gave ten milliliters of peripheral blood apiece. Per individual sample, total RNA of at least 6 micrograms was extracted.

V usage is TRBV2 and J usage is TRBJ1-5; D unresolved. The sample comprised blood. This receptor was obtained from a man aged 18 to 35 in good health. CDR3 amino acids: CASTIGRFSNQPQHF. The CDR3 nucleotides are TGTGCCAGCACAATAGGGCGGTTTAGCAATCAGCCCCAGCATTTT.